These 24 T cell receptor beta chains originate from one sample sequenced in a study of control samples from healthy donors and cancer patients. Assay: immunoSEQ multiplex PCR; the TCRdb copy retains only in-frame clones and omits some. The sample has some 49,000 clones, around 85% seen once. Source material: PBMCs. These receptors all come from a woman in her forties or fifties with lung cancer.

This sequence joins TRBV6-5 and TRBJ1-1; D is undetermined. V gave up 5 bases and J gave up 5 bases, with 18 bases separating them. CDR3 size: 15 residues. Germline lookup yields CDR1 MNHEY and CDR2 SVGAGI. The CDR3 loop reads CASSLTEGRRTEAFF. CDR3 coding DNA: TGTGCCAGCAGTCTTACAGAAGGGCGGCGGACTGAAGCTTTCTTT.

The rearrangement uses TRBV29-1 and TRBJ2-3; 9 bases are shared with TRBD2. The CDR3 covers 14 residues. Trimming took 4 bases from V and 0 from J; bases not matched to a gene: 2. Germline V gene sequence: CDR1 SQVTM, CDR2 ANQGSEA. This chain's CDR3 is CSVALAGSTDTQYF. In DNA, the CDR3 is TGCAGCGTTGCGCTAGCGGGAAGCACAGATACGCAGTATTTT.

The genes are TRBV6-5 and TRBJ1-3, with TRBD1 matching over 9 bases. The CDR3 covers 15 residues. The germline V gene encodes CDR1 MNHEY and CDR2 SVGAGI. With V trimmed by 2 bases and J by 4 bases, 3 bases remained unmatched. CDR3 protein: CASSYTGGSGNTIYF. As DNA, the CDR3 is TGTGCCAGCAGTTACACAGGGGGCAGCGGAAACACCATATATTTT.

V usage is TRBV11-2 and J usage is TRBJ2-3; maybe TRBD1 (5 bases). Germline CDR1 reads SGHAT; CDR2 reads FQNNGV. The CDR3 runs 16 residues. V lost 0 bases, J lost 2 bases, and 12 bases lay in between. CDR3 nucleotides: TGTGCCAGCAGCTTAGATTTGAAGGGGCACACAGATACGCAGTATTTT. Translated, it gives CASSLDLKGHTDTQYF.

This clone was counted once. V is TRBV27 and J is TRBJ2-3, with D possibly being TRBD1 (6 bases). V was pared by 8 bases and J by 2 bases, with 11 bases between. The CDR3 covers 13 residues. The germline V gene encodes CDR1 MNHEY and CDR2 SMNVEV (reference sequence). The CDR3 loop is CASLRTATDTQYF. As DNA, the CDR3 is TGTGCCAGCCTACGGACAGCCACAGATACGCAGTATTTT.

The genes are TRBV3-1 (or the pseudogene TRBV3-2) and TRBJ1-5; TRBD1 might be the D (6 bases). Trimming stripped 4 bases from V and 4 bases from J, with 11 bases between. The CDR3 is made up of 14 amino acids. Germline-derived CDR1 and CDR2 are LGHDT and YNNKEL (reference sequence). In nucleotides, the CDR3 is TGTGCCAGCAGCCCTCGGACAGCAAATCAGCCCCAGCATTTT. This sequence encodes CASSPRTANQPQHF.

The rearrangement links TRBV6-1 to TRBJ1-1; D unresolved. Trimming took off 2 bases at V and 4 bases at J, with 8 bases between the two ends. The CDR3 consists of 13 residues. Looked up from germline, CDR1 is MNHNS and CDR2 is SASEGT. This chain's CDR3 is CASSEMDGTEAFF. CDR3 coding DNA: TGTGCCAGCAGTGAAATGGACGGCACTGAAGCTTTCTTT.

The CDR3 DNA sequence: TGCAGTGCTAGTGGGACAGGGGGAGGCGATGGCTACACCTTC. It translates to CSASGTGGGDGYTF. The chain combines TRBV20-1 with TRBJ1-2, with TRBD1 matching 11 bases. CDR1 and CDR2 from the germline V gene are DFQATT and SNEGSKA (reference sequence). With 3 bases clipped from V and 6 bases from J, the junction kept 6 bases outside the gene matches. CDR3 length equals 14 residues.

This chain links TRBV21-1 with TRBJ2-7; the D call in the table, TRBD2, was not verified against the DNA. TRBV21-1 is described as a pseudogene. The CDR3 is 14 residues long. The CDR3 reads CASSNWDYTYEQYF. The CDR3 DNA is TGTGCCAGCAGCAACTGGGACTACACCTACGAGCAGTACTTC.

This clone was found once. The chain uses TRBV4-1 and TRBJ1-1; TRBD1 is a possible D gene (6 bases). Germline CDR1 is MGHRA and CDR2 is YSYEKL. There are 14 residues in the CDR3. Trimming shortened V by 8 bases and J by 5 bases, and 18 bases separated the two germline ends. Written as DNA, the CDR3 is TGCGCCAGCGCGTACAGGGAGGAGAGGACTGAAGCTTTCTTT. This gives the protein CASAYREERTEAFF.

V gene TRBV4-3 combines with J gene TRBJ1-4; D is undetermined. Trimming shortened V by 4 bases and J by 1 base, and 13 bases separated the two germline ends. From germline, CDR1 is LGHNA and CDR2 YSLEER. This CDR3 is 16 amino acids long. CDR3 nucleotides: TGCGCCAGCAGCCCTTCCTGGACGGGAACTAATGAAAAACTGTTTTTT. Amino acid sequence: CASSPSWTGTNEKLFF.

This chain connects TRBV5-4 to TRBJ2-7; possibly TRBD1 for D (6 bases). The CDR3 covers 14 residues. The V gene lost 1 base and the J gene lost 2 bases, with 10 bases spanning the gap. Germline V gene sequence: CDR1 SGHNT, CDR2 YYREEE (reference sequence). CDR3 in amino acids: CASSLQAGAYEQYF. The CDR3 DNA sequence: TGTGCCAGCAGCTTGCAAGCAGGGGCCTACGAGCAGTACTTC.

The chain joins TRBV6-4 to TRBJ2-1; 7 nucleotides line up with TRBD2. The germline V gene has CDR1 MRHNA and CDR2 SNTAGT. The ends lost 0 bases at V and 4 bases at J; junction bases unmatched: 9. This CDR3 comprises 17 residues. The CDR3 here is CASSDSPSSGGYNEQFF. In nucleotides, the CDR3 is TGTGCCAGCAGTGACTCTCCCTCATCGGGGGGATACAATGAGCAGTTCTTC.

The chain links TRBV18 to TRBJ1-1, with D maybe TRBD1 (5 bases). The CDR3 totals 15 residues. CDR1 KGHSH and CDR2 LQKENI come from the germline V gene. The germline V and J ends were trimmed by 3 bases and 5 bases, with 16 bases remaining between them. The CDR3: CASSPTIGERTEAFF. In nucleotides, the CDR3 is TGTGCCAGCTCACCCACCATAGGGGAAAGGACTGAAGCTTTCTTT.

The chain carries TRBV11-3 and TRBJ2-6; D could derive from TRBD1 or TRBD2 (5 bases each). CDR1 is SGHNT, CDR2 YENEEA, per germline. The CDR3 contains 15 residues. V was shortened by 3 bases and J by 2 bases, with 8 bases between the two germline ends. Written as DNA, the CDR3 is TGTGCCAGCAGCTTCCAGGGAGCTGGGGCCAACGTCCTGACTTTC. Its protein is CASSFQGAGANVLTF.

The chain carries TRBV7-2 and TRBJ1-1, with D perhaps matching TRBD1 (5 bases). Trimming pared 9 bases from V and 3 bases from J, leaving 14 bases between. Germline lookup yields CDR1 SGHTA and CDR2 FQGNSA. The CDR3 runs 13 residues. CDR3 nucleotides: TGTGCCAGTCTCAGACAGTCTCACACTGAAGCTTTCTTT. Translating it yields CASLRQSHTEAFF.

V gene TRBV2 combines with J gene TRBJ1-2, with no clear D. The CDR3 is 16 residues long. CDR1 SNHLY and CDR2 FYNNEI come from the germline V gene. V lost 1 base to trimming and J lost 0 bases, with 12 bases between them. The CDR3 coding sequence is TGTGCCAGCAGTGAAGGGGGTGGGTCCCCTAACTATGGCTACACCTTC. It translates to CASSEGGGSPNYGYTF.

The gene calls are TRBV6-5 and TRBJ2-1; 9 bases match TRBD2. Looked up from germline, CDR1 is MNHEY and CDR2 is SVGAGI. The CDR3 contains 15 residues. Losses at the gene ends were 6 bases for V and 3 bases for J; bases not matched to a gene: 6. Written as DNA, the CDR3 is TGTGCCAGCAGCAACCCTAGCGGGGACTACAATGAGCAGTTCTTC. The encoded protein is CASSNPSGDYNEQFF.

The rearrangement links TRBV14 to TRBJ2-1; 15 positions agree with TRBD2. The CDR3 runs 15 residues. Germline values: CDR1 SGHDN, CDR2 FVKESK. Trimming cost V 5 bases and J 10 bases; bases outside gene matches: 6. CDR3 coding DNA: TGTGCCAGCAGCTGGACTAGCGGGGGGGCCGGGGAGCAGTTCTTC. This sequence encodes CASSWTSGGAGEQFF.

This clone showed up just a few times. The gene calls are TRBV6-5 and TRBJ1-2; TRBD1 matches at 7 bases. V gave up 0 bases and J gave up 11 bases; unmatched junction bases: 6. Germline lookup yields CDR1 MNHEY and CDR2 SVGAGI. This CDR3 is 13 amino acids long. The CDR3: CASSYSPGGRYTF. CDR3 DNA sequence: TGTGCCAGCAGTTACTCGCCAGGGGGAAGGTACACCTTC.

This clone has just one count. This CDR3 is CASSPQLLGTGGTSYGYTF. CDR3 sequence (DNA): TGTGCCAGCTCACCGCAACTCCTAGGGACAGGGGGAACTAGCTATGGCTACACCTTC. The V and J genes are TRBV18 and TRBJ1-2; TRBD1 matches 11 bases. Germline values: CDR1 KGHSH, CDR2 LQKENI. V was pared by 3 bases and J by 4 bases, with 16 bases of the junction left unmatched. The CDR3 is made up of 19 amino acids.

The V call is TRBV5-1, the J call TRBJ2-3, with TRBD1 as a possible D gene (6 bases). Germline-derived CDR1 and CDR2 are SGHRS and YFSETQ. This CDR3 region has 14 residues. The V end was cut by 5 bases, the J end by 0 bases, with 10 bases between. The chain's CDR3 is CASRRTDSTDTQYF. In DNA form, the CDR3 reads TGCGCCAGCAGGAGGACAGATAGCACAGATACGCAGTATTTT.

The chain links TRBV7-9 to TRBJ1-2; TRBD1 is a possible D gene (6 bases). Trimming cost V 1 base and J 2 bases, with 17 bases left between them. CDR1 and CDR2 from the germline V gene are SEHNR and FQNEAQ (reference sequence). The CDR3 sequence is 17 residues long. CDR3 sequence (DNA): TGTGCCAGCAGCTTAGATCGGACAGACATATTAAACTATGGCTACACCTTC. This sequence encodes CASSLDRTDILNYGYTF.

The chain combines TRBV4-3 with TRBJ1-4, with 8 bases that match TRBD1. Germline V lookup: CDR1 LGHNA, CDR2 YSLEER. V gave up 3 bases and J gave up 11 bases; unmatched junction bases: 8. The CDR3 is 14 residues long. CDR3 nucleotide sequence: TGCGCCAGCAGCCAGGACAGGGATGGGTCTAAACTGTTTTTT. This codes for CASSQDRDGSKLFF.